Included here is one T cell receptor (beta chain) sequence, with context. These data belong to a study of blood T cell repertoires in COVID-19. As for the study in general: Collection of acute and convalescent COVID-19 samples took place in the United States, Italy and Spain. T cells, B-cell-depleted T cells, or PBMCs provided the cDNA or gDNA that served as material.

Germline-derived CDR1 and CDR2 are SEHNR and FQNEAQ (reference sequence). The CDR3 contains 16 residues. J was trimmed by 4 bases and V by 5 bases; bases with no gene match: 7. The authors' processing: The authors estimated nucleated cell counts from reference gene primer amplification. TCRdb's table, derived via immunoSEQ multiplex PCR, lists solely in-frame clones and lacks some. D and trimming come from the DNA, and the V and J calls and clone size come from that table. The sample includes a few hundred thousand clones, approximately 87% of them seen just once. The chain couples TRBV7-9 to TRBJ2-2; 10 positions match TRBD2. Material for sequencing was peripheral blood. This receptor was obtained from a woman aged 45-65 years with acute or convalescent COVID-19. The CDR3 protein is CASSIGSGRVTGELFF. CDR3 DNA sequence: TGTGCCAGCAGCATAGGGAGCGGGAGGGTCACCGGGGAGCTGTTTTTT. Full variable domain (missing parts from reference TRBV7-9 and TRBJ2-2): DTGVSQNPRHKITKRGQNVTFRCDPISEHNRLYWYRQTLGQGPEFLTYFQNEAQLEKSRLLSDRFSAERPKGSFSTLEIQRTEQGDSAMYLCASSIGSGRVTGELFFGEGSRLTVL.